This TCR beta chain was captured by sequencing in a study of T cells in women clearing cervical HPV infection. Study background: Women with histologically confirmed HPV16-related CIN3 or worse, 2 with invasive cancer, served as cases. Controls gave blood once infection was undetectable; cases at lesion identification. HLA type could not be excluded as a confounder.

Germline V gene lookup returns CDR1 SNHLY and CDR2 FYNNEI. This CDR3 has 15 amino acids. Of note for this clone: The antigen is undetermined. The read terminates 3 residues ahead of where the CDR3 ends, so the germline J gene completes it.

Study-wide results and limits: TRBV6-7 relative abundance averaged 0.11% in cases and about 0.15% in controls.

Assay: immunoSEQ multiplex PCR; the TCRdb copy retains only in-frame clones and omits some. The ten most abundant clones cover under 8.5% of a sample with 36,000 or so clones. The sequence derives from a woman aged 18 to 75 with a cervical HPV16 infection that either progressed to CIN3+ or cleared (not recorded which). The sample taken for sequencing was blood buffy coat. The rearrangement links TRBV2 to TRBJ2-2; TRBD2 agrees at 7 bases. The part of the CDR3 DNA that was read is TGTGCCAGCAGTTTAACTAGCGCTGGGGCCAACGTG. It is translated as CASSLTSAGANV. The whole CDR3 sequence reads CASSLTSAGANVLFF.